One and the same sample provided the 25 T cell receptor beta chains below, sequenced in a study of T cells in Graves' hyperthyroidism and ophthalmopathy. Amplified regions were TCR beta CDR3 sequences from RNA transcripts. HTBI primers were employed in a first-round RT-PCR of the TCR CDR3. TCRdb reprocessed the multiplex PCR reads with MiXCR, giving one entry per CDR3 protein. The sample records about 290,000 distinct CDR3 sequences, roughly 13% being singletons. Material: blood. The receptors shown here come from a woman under 40 with Graves' hyperthyroidism that later progressed to Graves' ophthalmopathy.

This clonotype was detected a few times. This chain connects TRBV9 to TRBJ1-2; D gene uncertain. The CDR3 has 15 amino acids. V was pared by 4 bases and J by 8 bases, with 21 bases between. Germline V gene sequence: CDR1 SGDLS, CDR2 YYNGEE. Written as DNA, the CDR3 is TGTGCCAGCAGCCCTCGTAGAGGACCCTGGGAGGGCTACACCTTC. Residues: CASSPRRGPWEGYTF.

This clonotype showed up many times. This CDR3 reads CASSQDGGVQTQYF. In DNA form, the CDR3 reads TGTGCCAGCAGCCAAGATGGTGGGGTCCAGACCCAGTACTTC. J is TRBJ2-5 and V is TRBV3-1; D not certain. The length of the CDR3 is 14 residues. V shed 0 bases and J shed 6 bases, with 11 bases lying between them. CDR1 is LGHDT and CDR2 is YNNKEL in the germline V gene (reference sequence).

This clonotype has ten or more counts. The chain employs TRBV28 and TRBJ2-4, with TRBD1 matching over 8 bases. The J segment lost 2 bases and the V segment lost 5 bases, leaving 2 bases of the junction unmatched. Germline values: CDR1 MDHEN, CDR2 SYDVKM. The CDR3 is 14 amino acids. The CDR3 DNA is TGTGCCAGCAGTCCAGGGGGCTCCAAAAACATTCAGTACTTC. Amino acid sequence: CASSPGGSKNIQYF.

This clonotype was counted at least ten times. The rearrangement links TRBV12-3 or TRBV12-4 to TRBJ1-4; D possibly corresponds to TRBD1 (6 bases). The V gene lost 2 bases and the J gene lost 8 bases, with 9 bases spanning the gap. The CDR3 consists of 13 residues. The chain's CDR3 is CASSLSRGEKLFF. The CDR3, as DNA: TGTGCCAGCAGTTTAAGCAGGGGCGAAAAACTGTTTTTT.

This clonotype was seen more than once but under ten times. It may be a read error: a sequence one base away is much more abundant. This chain uses TRBV11-2 with TRBJ2-1, with TRBD1 identical over 9 bases. The CDR3 extends over 18 amino acids. The germline gives CDR1 SGHAT, CDR2 FQNNGV. The CDR3: CANSPSWGGQGLFNEQFF. The CDR3 nucleotides are TGTGCCAACAGCCCGTCATGGGGGGGACAGGGCTTATTCAATGAGCAGTTCTTC.

This clonotype was observed many times. This rearrangement joins TRBV28 to TRBJ1-6; D not resolved. V shed 7 bases and J shed 4 bases, with 14 bases lying between them. Germline V gene lookup returns CDR1 MDHEN and CDR2 SYDVKM. This CDR3 is 15 amino acids long. CDR3 sequence (DNA): TGTGCCAGCACCCTAGACCGAGATTATAATTCACCCCTCCACTTT. This encodes CASTLDRDYNSPLHF.

This clonotype has a count of ten or more. The CDR3 DNA is TGTGCCTGGAGTGTAACCACAAACACTGAAGCTTTCTTT. Translation: CAWSVTTNTEAFF. The V gene is TRBV30, the J gene TRBJ1-1, with D unclear. Trimming shortened V by 0 bases and J by 2 bases, and 7 bases separated the two germline ends. The CDR3 has 13 residues. The germline gives CDR1 GTSNPN, CDR2 SVGIG (reference sequence).

This clonotype was seen ten or more times. V usage is TRBV7-2 and J usage is TRBJ2-7; no clear D. Germline CDR1 is SGHTA and CDR2 is FQGNSA. CDR3 length: 12 residues. Trimming stripped 4 bases from V and 5 bases from J, with 9 bases between. DNA for the CDR3: TGTGCCAGCAGCTCCGATGGGGACGAGCAGTACTTC. The encoded protein is CASSSDGDEQYF. Combining the CDR3 with reference TRBV7-2 and TRBJ2-7 gives the whole variable domain GAGVSQSPSNKVTEKGKDVELRCDPISGHTALYWYRQSLGQGLEFLIYFQGNSAPDKSGLPSDRFSAERTGGSVSTLTIQRTQQEDSAVYLCASSSDGDEQYFGPGTRLTVT.

This clonotype has at least ten counts. The chain is built from TRBV18 and TRBJ2-7; 7 bases align to TRBD1. Germline V gene lookup returns CDR1 KGHSH and CDR2 LQKENI. CDR3 length: 13 residues. The ends lost 6 bases at V and 3 bases at J; junction bases unmatched: 5. The CDR3 spells CASSPTGDYEQYF. The CDR3, as DNA: TGTGCCAGCTCCCCAACAGGGGACTACGAGCAGTACTTC.

The table lists this clonotype with many counts. The chain links TRBV6-2 or TRBV6-3 to TRBJ1-2, with no clear D. The CDR3 sequence is 15 residues long. V was clipped by 2 bases and J by 1 base, with 11 bases between them. Germline V gene sequence: CDR1 MNHEY, CDR2 SVGEGT. The CDR3 spells CASSYQRLSNYGYTF. The DNA for the CDR3 is TGTGCCAGCAGTTACCAGAGACTGAGTAACTATGGCTACACCTTC.

This clonotype has a count of ten or more. The chain recombines TRBV5-5 with TRBJ2-1, with D unclear. The CDR3 runs to 14 residues. Germline CDR1 SGHKS, CDR2 YYEKEE (reference sequence). Between the trimmed V and J ends, which lost 0 bases and 4 bases, there was a span of 8 bases. CDR3 in DNA: TGTGCCAGCAGCTTGGCATCGGAGTACAATGAGCAGTTCTTC. Protein sequence: CASSLASEYNEQFF.

This clonotype was seen more than once but under ten times. With a much larger clone just one base away, this may be a read error. This sequence joins TRBV3-1 and TRBJ2-3, with TRBD2 matching over 9 bases. Germline loops: CDR1 LGHDT, CDR2 YNNKEL (reference sequence). The CDR3 has 16 amino acids. The chain's CDR3 is CAGSQVSGSIADTQYF. The CDR3 coding sequence is TGTGCCGGCAGCCAAGTTAGCGGGAGTATTGCAGATACGCAGTATTTT.

There are many counts of this clonotype. The chain uses TRBV6-5 and TRBJ2-1; D possibly uses TRBD1 or TRBD2 (6 bases each). The CDR3 runs to 17 residues. Trimming took 0 bases from V and 3 from J, leaving 15 bases between them. Germline CDR1 MNHEY, CDR2 SVGAGI. The DNA of the CDR3 is TGTGCCAGCAGTTACTCCGTGGGGGGCGCGGACTACAATGAGCAGTTCTTC. Translated: CASSYSVGGADYNEQFF.

The genes are TRBV20-1 and TRBJ2-3; D not certain. The V end was cut by 6 bases, the J end by 8 bases, with 15 bases between. This CDR3 comprises 12 residues. Per germline, CDR1 DFQATT and CDR2 SNEGSKA (reference sequence). The chain's CDR3 is CSAGKGGVTQYF. In DNA, the CDR3 is TGCAGTGCGGGCAAGGGTGGCGTTACGCAGTATTTT.

V gene TRBV4-3 combines with J gene TRBJ2-2; D unresolved. From germline, CDR1 is LGHNA and CDR2 YSLEER. V was clipped by 4 bases and J by 5 bases, with 11 bases between them. This CDR3 region has 14 residues. CDR3 protein: CASSPTPRTGELFF. CDR3 nucleotides: TGCGCCAGCAGCCCGACTCCCAGGACCGGGGAGCTGTTTTTT.

This clonotype was counted many times. J is TRBJ2-1 and V is TRBV7-3; 7 bases fit TRBD2. Losses at the gene ends were 2 bases for V and 8 bases for J; bases not matched to a gene: 12. This CDR3 contains 16 residues. Germline V gene data show CDR1 as SGHTA and CDR2 as FQGTGA. As DNA, the CDR3 is TGTGCCAGCAGCTTAGGTTGGGGGGGGGAAATCGATGAGCAGTTCTTC. This translates into CASSLGWGGEIDEQFF. Full variable domain (rest looked up from reference TRBV7-3 and TRBJ2-1): GAGVSQTPSNKVTEKGKYVELRCDPISGHTALYWYRQSLGQGPEFLIYFQGTGAADDSGLPNDRFFAVRPEGSVSTLKIQRTERGDSAVYLCASSLGWGGEIDEQFFGPGTRLTVL.

This clonotype has a count of ten or more. The chain uses TRBV27 and TRBJ2-7; D is possibly TRBD2 (6 bases). There are 14 residues in the CDR3. Germline loops: CDR1 MNHEY, CDR2 SMNVEV (reference sequence). V lost 3 bases to trimming and J lost 2 bases, with 11 bases between them. The CDR3 sequence: CASSLEGRTYEQYF. In DNA, the CDR3 is TGTGCCAGCAGTTTGGAAGGGAGGACCTACGAGCAGTACTTC.

This clonotype was counted between two and nine times. The genes are TRBV6-2 or TRBV6-3 and TRBJ2-3, with 9 bases identical to TRBD1. The germline V gene encodes CDR1 MNHEY and CDR2 SVGEGT. Trimming removed 5 bases from V and 3 bases from J; junction bases left unmatched: 12. The CDR3 sequence is 17 residues long. The CDR3 nucleotides read TGTGCCAGCAGTGTATACAGGGGGCGCGTGGGTACAGATACGCAGTATTTT. It is translated as CASSVYRGRVGTDTQYF.

The sample holds many counts of this clonotype. The chain uses TRBV10-3 and TRBJ2-7, with D possibly matching TRBD1 (6 bases). The CDR3 loop spans 14 amino acids. V gave up 11 bases and J gave up 4 bases, with 21 bases separating them. CDR1 is ENHRY and CDR2 is SYGVKD in the germline V gene. The CDR3 sequence: CAASSAGVMYEQYF. Here the CDR3 DNA reads TGTGCCGCATCGTCAGCAGGGGTTATGTACGAGCAGTACTTC.

This clonotype was seen more than once but under ten times. This sequence joins TRBV6-1 and TRBJ2-7, with 8 nucleotides matching TRBD1. V was clipped by 7 bases and J by 3 bases; unmatched bases: 14. Germline-derived CDR1 and CDR2 are MNHNS and SASEGT. The CDR3 sequence is 16 residues long. DNA for the CDR3: TGTGCCAGCACCGAGGGGAGGCAGGGGGCAATCTACGAGCAGTACTTC. It codes for CASTEGRQGAIYEQYF.

The chain uses TRBV6-2 or TRBV6-3 and TRBJ1-2; D not certain. Between the trimmed V and J ends, which lost 7 bases and 8 bases, there was a span of 17 bases. Germline V CDR1 and CDR2: MNHEY, SVGEGT. The CDR3 has 13 amino acids. This CDR3 reads CASTDDWERGYTF. For the CDR3, the DNA is TGTGCCAGCACCGATGATTGGGAAAGGGGCTACACCTTC.

This clonotype was counted many times. The gene calls are TRBV7-3 and TRBJ2-3; no reliable D call. CDR3 length: 15 amino acids. The V end lost 2 bases, the J end lost 4 bases, and 13 bases lay between the germline ends. The germline gives CDR1 SGHTA, CDR2 FQGTGA. In DNA, the CDR3 is TGTGCCAGCAGCTTATATCCCGGGCACGCAGATACGCAGTATTTT. Its protein is CASSLYPGHADTQYF.

The chain couples TRBV24-1 to TRBJ2-7, with D possibly matching TRBD2 (5 bases). Germline CDR1 KGHDR, CDR2 SFDVKD. The CDR3 extends over 15 amino acids. The V and J ends lost 12 bases and 7 bases respectively, with 27 bases between them. CDR3 residues: CAFLPRPRRLVEQYF. The CDR3 region has the DNA TGTGCCTTCCTCCCCAGGCCCCGGAGGTTAGTTGAGCAGTACTTC.

Only a few counts were recorded for this clonotype. V is TRBV10-3 and J is TRBJ2-7; 9 bases map to TRBD1. There are 14 residues in the CDR3. Germline loops: CDR1 ENHRY, CDR2 SYGVKD. J gave up 5 bases and V 6 bases, and 8 bases lay outside the gene matches. Here the CDR3 DNA reads TGTGCCATCAGGGCTCCGGGACAGGGTGACGAGCAGTACTTC. Amino acids: CAIRAPGQGDEQYF.

This clonotype has ten or more counts. The chain is built from TRBV7-6 and TRBJ2-3, with D perhaps matching TRBD2 (6 bases). V lost 0 bases and J 6 bases, leaving 13 bases between the germline ends. The length of the CDR3 is 15 residues. Germline V gene sequence: CDR1 SGHVS, CDR2 FNYEAQ. The CDR3 bases are TGTGCCAGCAGCTTAGCGGGGGTAGCGGTCGATACGCAGTATTTT. Its translation: CASSLAGVAVDTQYF.